These T cell receptor beta chains were read from a single sample in a study of blood T cell repertoires in COVID-19. Profiled with immunoSEQ multiplex PCR; TCRdb holds only in-frame clones, not every one. The sample carries a few hundred thousand clones, around nine tenths recorded once. Sequenced sample: peripheral blood. The receptors were sampled from a woman in her 70s with COVID-19, enrolled during active disease. The CDR3 runs from the conserved cysteine through the conserved F or W. D genes are given only for firm matches. Only some rows state a clone size, as once, few, many or a class for expanded clones.

j_gene: TRBJ1-1; abundance: -; d_gene: -; v_gene: TRBV7-9; CDR3nt: TGTGCCAGCAGCCCCTACCCGTACGACACCGGGGGGAACACTGAAGCTTTCTTT; CDR3aa: CASSPYPYDTGGNTEAFF
j_gene: TRBJ2-7; abundance: -; d_gene: -; v_gene: TRBV4-1; CDR3nt: TGCGCCAGCAGCCAAGGGACAATGGAGCAGTACTTC; CDR3aa: CASSQGTMEQYF
j_gene: TRBJ2-3; abundance: -; d_gene: TRBD2; v_gene: TRBV6-1; CDR3nt: TGTGCCAGCAGGGAAATGACTAGCGGGTTCACAGATACGCAGTATTTT; CDR3aa: CASREMTSGFTDTQYF
j_gene: TRBJ2-5; abundance: -; d_gene: TRBD1; v_gene: TRBV12-3/TRBV12-4; CDR3nt: TGTGCCAGCAGTTGGGGACAGCAAGAGACCCAGTACTTC; CDR3aa: CASSWGQQETQYF
j_gene: TRBJ2-7; abundance: few; d_gene: TRBD2; v_gene: TRBV9; CDR3nt: TGTGCCAGCAGCGTAGACGGGAGGAGAGGCGAGCAGTACTTC; CDR3aa: CASSVDGRRGEQYF
j_gene: TRBJ1-1; abundance: -; d_gene: -; v_gene: TRBV10-3; CDR3nt: TGTGCCATCAGTGAGTTATTGGGAGGGACTGAAGCTTTCTTT; CDR3aa: CAISELLGGTEAFF
j_gene: TRBJ2-7; abundance: few; d_gene: TRBD1; v_gene: TRBV7-9; CDR3nt: TGTGCCAGCAGCTCCGGACAGGGTCGATACGAGCAGTACTTC; CDR3aa: CASSSGQGRYEQYF
j_gene: TRBJ2-1; abundance: -; d_gene: TRBD2; v_gene: TRBV11-3; CDR3nt: TGTGCCAGCAGCCAGGGGACTAGCGGGAGATGGGATGAGCAGTTCTTC; CDR3aa: CASSQGTSGRWDEQFF
j_gene: TRBJ2-7; abundance: -; d_gene: TRBD2; v_gene: TRBV28; CDR3nt: TGTGCCAGCAGTTTATGGCGGGAGGTGGGTAACTACGAGCAGTACTTC; CDR3aa: CASSLWREVGNYEQYF
j_gene: TRBJ2-3; abundance: -; d_gene: -; v_gene: TRBV19; CDR3nt: TGTGCCAGTAGAACAGGGGGGGGCACAGATACGCAGTATTTT; CDR3aa: CASRTGGGTDTQYF
j_gene: TRBJ1-3; abundance: -; d_gene: -; v_gene: TRBV6-5; CDR3nt: TGTGCCAGCACCAGGGCTTCTGGAAACACCATATATTTT; CDR3aa: CASTRASGNTIYF
j_gene: TRBJ2-2; abundance: -; d_gene: -; v_gene: TRBV5-8; CDR3nt: TGTGCCAGCAGCATCGGACAGACCTTCGGGGAGCTGTTTTTT; CDR3aa: CASSIGQTFGELFF
j_gene: TRBJ2-2; abundance: -; d_gene: -; v_gene: TRBV7-3; CDR3nt: TGTGCCAGCAGCTCCGGCGGCGCGAACACCGGGGAGCTGTTTTTT; CDR3aa: CASSSGGANTGELFF
j_gene: TRBJ2-7; abundance: -; d_gene: TRBD1; v_gene: TRBV14; CDR3nt: TGTGCCAGCAGCCAAGGCCACAGGGGCTACGAGCAGTACTTC; CDR3aa: CASSQGHRGYEQYF
j_gene: TRBJ1-1; abundance: -; d_gene: -; v_gene: TRBV2; CDR3nt: TGTGCCTCAAGGGCACAGGCGGCAACTTTCTTT; CDR3aa: CASRAQAATFF
j_gene: TRBJ1-3; abundance: -; d_gene: -; v_gene: TRBV6-2/TRBV6-3; CDR3nt: TGTGCCAGCAGTTTAGCAGGGCACTCTGGAAACACCATATATTTT; CDR3aa: CASSLAGHSGNTIYF
j_gene: TRBJ2-1; abundance: -; d_gene: -; v_gene: TRBV7-2; CDR3nt: TGTGCCAGCAGCTTAGGGCATATTGGCAATGAGCAGTTCTTC; CDR3aa: CASSLGHIGNEQFF
j_gene: TRBJ1-4; abundance: -; d_gene: TRBD1; v_gene: TRBV5-4; CDR3nt: TGTGCCAGCAGCCCGACAGGGGGCGAAAAACTGTTTTTT; CDR3aa: CASSPTGGEKLFF
j_gene: TRBJ2-5; abundance: -; d_gene: TRBD2; v_gene: TRBV24-1; CDR3nt: TGTGCCACCAGTGATTTCCCCGGGACTAGCGGCAAAGAGACCCAGTACTTC; CDR3aa: CATSDFPGTSGKETQYF
j_gene: TRBJ2-1; abundance: -; d_gene: TRBD1; v_gene: TRBV6-6; CDR3nt: TGTGCCAGCATCGACACCGGGACAGGGGCCCACAATGAGCAGTTCTTC; CDR3aa: CASIDTGTGAHNEQFF
j_gene: TRBJ1-1; abundance: -; d_gene: -; v_gene: TRBV27; CDR3nt: TGTGCCAGCAGTTCGAGCACTGAAGCTTTCTTT; CDR3aa: CASSSSTEAFF
j_gene: TRBJ1-5; abundance: once; d_gene: -; v_gene: TRBV4-1; CDR3nt: TGCGCCAGCAGCCAAGGGCCCGTCGAGGCTCAGCATTTT; CDR3aa: CASSQGPVEAQHF
j_gene: TRBJ2-7; abundance: -; d_gene: -; v_gene: TRBV11-2; CDR3nt: TGTGCCAGCAGCTTAGTGGTAGGCGGGCGTTCCTACGAGCAGTACTTC; CDR3aa: CASSLVVGGRSYEQYF
j_gene: TRBJ2-3; abundance: -; d_gene: TRBD2; v_gene: TRBV6-2/TRBV6-3; CDR3nt: TGTGCCAGCAGTTTCGCCTCTAGCGGGAGAGACCTAGCGCAGTATTTT; CDR3aa: CASSFASSGRDLAQYF
j_gene: TRBJ2-1; abundance: -; d_gene: TRBD1; v_gene: TRBV10-3; CDR3nt: TGTGCCATCGCGGGACAGGGAAACAATGAGCAGTTCTTC; CDR3aa: CAIAGQGNNEQFF
j_gene: TRBJ1-4; abundance: -; d_gene: -; v_gene: TRBV28; CDR3nt: TGTGCCAGCAGTTCTGGGGGGAGGGAAAAACTGTTTTTT; CDR3aa: CASSSGGREKLFF
j_gene: TRBJ2-7; abundance: -; d_gene: TRBD2; v_gene: TRBV28; CDR3nt: TGTGCCAGCAGGCCTAGCGGATCCTACGAGCAGTACTTC; CDR3aa: CASRPSGSYEQYF
j_gene: TRBJ2-3; abundance: -; d_gene: -; v_gene: TRBV3-1/TRBV3-2; CDR3nt: TGTGCCAGCAGCCAAGCGGGGTCTAGTGATACGCAGTATTTT; CDR3aa: CASSQAGSSDTQYF
j_gene: TRBJ1-5; abundance: few; d_gene: TRBD1; v_gene: TRBV4-2; CDR3nt: TGTGCCAGCAGCCAAGCCATTTCCGGGACAGGGGGCTTTCAGCCCCAGCATTTT; CDR3aa: CASSQAISGTGGFQPQHF
j_gene: TRBJ2-3; abundance: -; d_gene: -; v_gene: TRBV27; CDR3nt: TGTGCCAGCAGTTCCTATCTTAGCACAGATACGCAGTATTTT; CDR3aa: CASSSYLSTDTQYF
j_gene: TRBJ2-4; abundance: -; d_gene: TRBD1; v_gene: TRBV6-5; CDR3nt: TGTGCCAGCAGTTACAGGGGGCAGGCCAAAAACATTCAGTACTTC; CDR3aa: CASSYRGQAKNIQYF
j_gene: TRBJ2-2; abundance: -; d_gene: TRBD2; v_gene: TRBV4-3; CDR3nt: TGCGCCAGCAGCGCGATGGTAACGTCTAGCGGATACACCGGGGAGCTGTTTTTT; CDR3aa: CASSAMVTSSGYTGELFF
j_gene: TRBJ1-4; abundance: -; d_gene: -; v_gene: TRBV5-5; CDR3nt: TGTGCCAGCAGCTCTCCCGAGCTTCGGACTAATGAAAAACTGTTTTTT; CDR3aa: CASSSPELRTNEKLFF
j_gene: TRBJ1-3; abundance: -; d_gene: -; v_gene: TRBV5-1; CDR3nt: TGCGCCAGCAGCTTTGATAGTTCGAGCTCTGGAAACACCATATATTTT; CDR3aa: CASSFDSSSSGNTIYF
j_gene: TRBJ2-1; abundance: -; d_gene: TRBD1; v_gene: TRBV19; CDR3nt: TGTGCCAGTAGTGGTCAGGGGACAGATGAGCAGTTCTTC; CDR3aa: CASSGQGTDEQFF
j_gene: TRBJ1-2; abundance: -; d_gene: TRBD1; v_gene: TRBV2; CDR3nt: TGTGCCAGTTGGGACAGGGTGGGCTATGGCTACACCTTC; CDR3aa: CASWDRVGYGYTF
j_gene: TRBJ2-5; abundance: -; d_gene: -; v_gene: TRBV11-2; CDR3nt: TGTGCCAGCAGCTTATTCGCGGAGACCCAGTACTTC; CDR3aa: CASSLFAETQYF
j_gene: TRBJ2-3; abundance: -; d_gene: TRBD2; v_gene: TRBV11-1; CDR3nt: TGTGCCAGCAGCAAATACCCTAGCGGAGGCACAGATACGCAGTATTTT; CDR3aa: CASSKYPSGGTDTQYF
j_gene: TRBJ2-2; abundance: -; d_gene: -; v_gene: TRBV24-1; CDR3nt: TGTGCCACCAGTAAGGGAGACACCGGGGAGCTGTTTTTT; CDR3aa: CATSKGDTGELFF
j_gene: TRBJ1-2; abundance: few; d_gene: -; v_gene: TRBV1; CDR3nt: TGCACCAGCAGCCAAGATCAAGGCTACACCTTC; CDR3aa: CTSSQDQGYTF
j_gene: TRBJ1-5; abundance: -; d_gene: -; v_gene: TRBV7-2; CDR3nt: TGTGCCAGCAGCGCTACGACCAGCGGGACCCAGCATTTT; CDR3aa: CASSATTSGTQHF
j_gene: TRBJ2-3; abundance: -; d_gene: -; v_gene: TRBV7-3; CDR3nt: TGTGCCAGCAGCTTAAGTGGGAGAGGGGATACGCAGTATTTT; CDR3aa: CASSLSGRGDTQYF